The 20 T cell receptor beta chains below come from one sample, sequenced in a study of T cell responses to AZD1222 COVID-19 vaccine. Generated by immunoSEQ multiplex PCR, the TCRdb table keeps only in-frame clones and is missing some. The sample lists 180,000 or so clones, 94% occurring once. Source: peripheral blood, taken on day 0 of AZD1222 vaccination. The receptors shown here come from an adult in good health.

In its sample, this clone was seen once. V usage is TRBV7-9 and J usage is TRBJ1-1; D is uncertain. The CDR3 is made up of 17 amino acids. Looked up from germline, CDR1 is SEHNR and CDR2 is FQNEAQ (reference sequence). The ends were cut back, 1 base at V and 0 bases at J, with 15 bases in the middle. The CDR3 spells CASSLGGLGRMNTEAFF. In nucleotides, the CDR3 is TGTGCCAGCAGCTTAGGCGGGTTAGGGAGGATGAACACTGAAGCTTTCTTT.

The chain employs TRBV6-2 or TRBV6-3 and TRBJ2-3; D remains unclear. Trimming took off 2 bases at V and 0 bases at J, with 9 bases between the two ends. CDR1 is MNHEY, CDR2 SVGEGT, per germline. The CDR3 totals 15 residues. In DNA, the CDR3 is TGTGCCAGCAGTTACGGTGGGCAGAGCACAGATACGCAGTATTTT. It is translated as CASSYGGQSTDTQYF.

The chain carries TRBV4-1 and TRBJ1-4; maybe TRBD1 (6 bases). The CDR3 has 16 residues. Germline CDR1 and CDR2: MGHRA and YSYEKL. The ends were cut back, 1 base at V and 8 bases at J, with 17 bases in the middle. The CDR3: CASSQGGAGALEKLFF. CDR3 nucleotide sequence: TGCGCCAGCAGCCAAGGCGGGGCAGGGGCGTTAGAAAAACTGTTTTTT.

This chain joins TRBV7-2 and TRBJ1-1; D is unresolved. The CDR3 extends over 13 amino acids. Germline V gene data show CDR1 as SGHTA and CDR2 as FQGNSA. V was clipped by 5 bases and J by 1 base, with 8 bases between them. The CDR3 reads CASSPDWNTEAFF. The DNA for the CDR3 is TGTGCCAGCAGCCCTGATTGGAACACTGAAGCTTTCTTT. The entire variable domain, with the rest obtained from reference TRBV7-2 and TRBJ1-1, is as follows: GAGVSQSPSNKVTEKGKDVELRCDPISGHTALYWYRQSLGQGLEFLIYFQGNSAPDKSGLPSDRFSAERTGGSVSTLTIQRTQQEDSAVYLCASSPDWNTEAFFGQGTRLTVV.

V and J are TRBV12-5 and TRBJ2-1, with a tentative D call TRBD1 (6 bases). Trimming stripped 1 base from V and 6 bases from J, with 10 bases between. This CDR3 has 14 residues. Per germline, CDR1 LGHNT and CDR2 FRNRAP. The CDR3 here is CASGLGTGINEQFF. The CDR3 nucleotides read TGTGCTAGTGGTTTGGGAACAGGGATCAATGAGCAGTTCTTC.

The chain joins TRBV10-3 to TRBJ2-1; a weak D match, TRBD1 (6 bases). The germline V gene encodes CDR1 ENHRY and CDR2 SYGVKD. Trimming took 6 bases from V and 0 from J, leaving 12 bases between them. The CDR3 has 15 amino acids. The CDR3, as DNA: TGTGCCATCAGCAACAGGGCCGGCTCCTACAATGAGCAGTTCTTC. It specifies CAISNRAGSYNEQFF.

The CDR3 DNA is TGTGCCAGCAGCCCGAACGGACTGAGTTCTAGGTCCCAGCATTTT. Translation: CASSPNGLSSRSQHF. This chain connects TRBV3-1 (or the pseudogene TRBV3-2) to TRBJ1-5; no reliable D call. From germline, CDR1 is LGHDT and CDR2 YNNKEL (reference sequence). CDR3 length: 15 residues. With 4 bases removed from V and 11 bases from J, the gap between germline ends came to 21 bases.

This rearrangement joins TRBV18 to TRBJ1-4; no clear D gene. Trimming left V 3 bases short and J 0 bases short, with 8 bases between. The CDR3 covers 15 residues. The germline V gene encodes CDR1 KGHSH and CDR2 LQKENI. The DNA for the CDR3 is TGTGCCAGCTCACCGGAGACTCCAACTAATGAAAAACTGTTTTTT. It codes for CASSPETPTNEKLFF.

The V gene is TRBV3-1 (or the pseudogene TRBV3-2), the J gene TRBJ2-3, with 10 bases that match TRBD2. The CDR3 is made up of 14 amino acids. Trimming at V came to 4 bases and at J to 5 bases, leaving 3 bases not matched to a gene. Germline CDR1 is LGHDT and CDR2 is YNNKEL (reference sequence). DNA for the CDR3: TGTGCCAGCAGCCCTACTAGCGGGAAAGATACGCAGTATTTT. Protein sequence: CASSPTSGKDTQYF.

The chain links TRBV10-1 to TRBJ2-1, with TRBD1 matching over 7 bases. Germline V gene sequence: CDR1 WNHNN, CDR2 SYGVQD (reference sequence). Unmatched junction bases numbered 12, after V lost 3 bases and J lost 4 bases. This CDR3 spans 17 amino acids. The CDR3 protein is CASSEAGLGTAYNEQFF. In DNA, the CDR3 is TGCGCCAGCAGTGAAGCTGGTCTCGGGACAGCTTACAATGAGCAGTTCTTC.

The chain carries TRBV28 and TRBJ1-1; no reliable D call. The germline V gene has CDR1 MDHEN and CDR2 SYDVKM. The CDR3 is made up of 14 amino acids. V gave up 2 bases and J gave up 0 bases, with 7 bases separating them. CDR3 in DNA: TGTGCCAGCAGTTTAGAGGGAATGAACACTGAAGCTTTCTTT. This codes for CASSLEGMNTEAFF.

The chain is built from TRBV7-9 and TRBJ1-5, with D perhaps TRBD1 (5 bases). V lost 6 bases to trimming and J lost 9 bases, with 15 bases between them. Germline V gene data show CDR1 as SEHNR and CDR2 as FQNEAQ (reference sequence). The CDR3 runs to 13 residues. In DNA, the CDR3 is TGTGCCAGCAGTCCTGACGGGGGTGGGCCCCAGCATTTT. This encodes CASSPDGGGPQHF.

The chain recombines TRBV19 with TRBJ2-1; 13 bases are a match to TRBD2. Germline V gene data show CDR1 as LNHDA and CDR2 as SQIVND (reference sequence). The CDR3 has 16 residues. Unmatched junction bases numbered 13, after V lost 10 bases and J lost 7 bases. CDR3 in amino acids: CATTNQGLAGPNEQFF. The CDR3 coding sequence is TGTGCCACGACCAACCAGGGACTAGCGGGACCTAATGAGCAGTTCTTC.

J is TRBJ1-2 and V is TRBV4-1; 7 positions agree with TRBD1. V trimming: 4 bases; J trimming: 8 bases; junction bases outside the gene matches: 19. The germline CDR1 and CDR2 sequences are MGHRA and YSYEKL. The CDR3 loop spans 17 amino acids. The CDR3 DNA sequence: TGCGCCAGCAGCCCACATTCCAGCCCCCGGGACAGCAGGGGCTACACCTTC. It codes for CASSPHSSPRDSRGYTF.

J is TRBJ1-2 and V is TRBV7-8; TRBD1 is a possible D gene (6 bases). The CDR3 extends over 13 amino acids. Trimming shortened V by 5 bases and J by 2 bases, and 9 bases separated the two germline ends. The V gene's germline CDR1 is SGHVS and CDR2 FQNEAQ. The CDR3 DNA reads TGTGCCAGCAGCCAAACAGGGAACTATGGCTACACCTTC. This encodes CASSQTGNYGYTF.

V and J are TRBV5-1 and TRBJ1-6, with D possibly TRBD1 on 6 matching bases. CDR1 SGHRS and CDR2 YFSETQ come from the germline V gene. The V end was cut by 2 bases, the J end by 7 bases, with 10 bases between. The CDR3 is 14 amino acids. The CDR3 DNA reads as TGCGCCAGCAGCTTTCGGACAGAGAATTCACCCCTCCACTTT. Encoded protein: CASSFRTENSPLHF.

The chain joins TRBV6-5 to TRBJ1-5; no reliable D call. Trimming removed 9 bases from V and 5 bases from J, with 14 bases in between. Germline loops: CDR1 MNHEY, CDR2 SVGAGI. The CDR3 totals 13 residues. The CDR3 here is CASSVALHQPQHF. For the CDR3, the DNA is TGTGCCAGTAGCGTGGCCCTCCATCAGCCCCAGCATTTT.

V usage is TRBV28 and J usage is TRBJ2-1, with D perhaps TRBD2 (7 bases). Per germline, CDR1 MDHEN and CDR2 SYDVKM. The V and J ends lost 6 bases and 15 bases respectively, with 15 bases between them. The CDR3 extends over 11 amino acids. DNA of the CDR3: TGTGCCAGCAGCTTCCAGGGGAGGGGGTTCTTC. Encoded protein: CASSFQGRGFF.

This chain uses TRBV11-3 with TRBJ2-1, with 8 bases fitting TRBD1. This CDR3 has 13 amino acids. J was trimmed by 6 bases and V by 3 bases; bases with no gene match: 1. Germline loops: CDR1 SGHNT, CDR2 YENEEA. The CDR3 sequence is CASSLDRVNEQFF. DNA for the CDR3: TGTGCCAGCAGCTTGGACAGGGTCAATGAGCAGTTCTTC.

The chain links TRBV11-2 to TRBJ2-5; 7 positions agree with TRBD1. V dropped 5 bases and J dropped 5; count of bases not matched to a gene: 5. The germline V gene has CDR1 SGHAT and CDR2 FQNNGV. CDR3 length: 13 residues. This chain's CDR3 is CASSIDRAETQYF. The CDR3 DNA reads TGTGCCAGCAGCATCGACAGGGCCGAGACCCAGTACTTC.